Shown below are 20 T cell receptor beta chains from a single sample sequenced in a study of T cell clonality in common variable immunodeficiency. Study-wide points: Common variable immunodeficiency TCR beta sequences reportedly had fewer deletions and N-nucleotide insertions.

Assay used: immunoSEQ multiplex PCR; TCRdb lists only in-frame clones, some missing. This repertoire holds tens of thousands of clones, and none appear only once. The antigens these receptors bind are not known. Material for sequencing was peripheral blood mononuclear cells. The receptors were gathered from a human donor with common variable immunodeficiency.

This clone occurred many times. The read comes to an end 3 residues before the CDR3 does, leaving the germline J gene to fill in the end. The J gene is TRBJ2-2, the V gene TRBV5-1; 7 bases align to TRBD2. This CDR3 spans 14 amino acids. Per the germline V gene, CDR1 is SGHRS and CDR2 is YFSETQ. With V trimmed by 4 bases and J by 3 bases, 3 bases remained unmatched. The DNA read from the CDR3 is TGCGCCAGCAGCGCTAGCGGCTACACCGGGGAG. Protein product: CASSASGYTGE. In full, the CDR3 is CASSASGYTGELFF.

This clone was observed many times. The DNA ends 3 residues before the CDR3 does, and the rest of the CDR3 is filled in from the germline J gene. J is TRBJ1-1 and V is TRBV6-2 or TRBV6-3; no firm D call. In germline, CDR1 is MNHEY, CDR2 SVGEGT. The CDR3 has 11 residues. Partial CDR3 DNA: TGTGCCAGCAGCCTAGGTCCCGAA. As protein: CASSLGPE. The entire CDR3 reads CASSLGPEAFF.

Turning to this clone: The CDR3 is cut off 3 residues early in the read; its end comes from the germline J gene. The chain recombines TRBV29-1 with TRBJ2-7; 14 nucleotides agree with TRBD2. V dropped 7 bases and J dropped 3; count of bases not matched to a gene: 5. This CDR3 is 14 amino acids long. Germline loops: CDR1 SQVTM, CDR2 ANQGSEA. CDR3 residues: CSASTSGRDYEQYF. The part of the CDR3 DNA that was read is TGCAGCGCTTCGACTAGCGGGAGGGACTACGAG.

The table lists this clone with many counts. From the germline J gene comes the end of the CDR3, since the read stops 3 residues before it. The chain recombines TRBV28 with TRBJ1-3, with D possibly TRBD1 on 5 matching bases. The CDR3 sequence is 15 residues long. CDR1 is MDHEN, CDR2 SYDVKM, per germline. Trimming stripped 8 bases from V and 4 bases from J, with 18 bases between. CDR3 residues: CASLSGDSGGNTIYF. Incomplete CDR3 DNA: TGTGCCAGCCTCTCCGGGGACTCTGGAGGAAACACC.

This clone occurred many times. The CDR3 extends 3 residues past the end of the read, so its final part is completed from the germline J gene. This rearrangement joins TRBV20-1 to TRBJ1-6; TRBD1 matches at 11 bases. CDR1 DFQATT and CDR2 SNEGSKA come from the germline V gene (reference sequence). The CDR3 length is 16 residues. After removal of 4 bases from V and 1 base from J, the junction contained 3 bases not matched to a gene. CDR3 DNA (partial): TGCAGTGCTACCGGACAGGGGGCTTCCTATAATTCACCC. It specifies CSATGQGASYNSP. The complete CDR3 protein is CSATGQGASYNSPLHF.

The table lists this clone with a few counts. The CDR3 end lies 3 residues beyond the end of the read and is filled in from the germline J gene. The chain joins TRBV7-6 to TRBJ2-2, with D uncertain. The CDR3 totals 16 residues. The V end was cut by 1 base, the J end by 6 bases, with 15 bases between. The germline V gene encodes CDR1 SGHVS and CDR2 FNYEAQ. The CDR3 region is CASSLEMQASSGELFF. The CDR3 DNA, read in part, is TGTGCCAGCAGCTTAGAAATGCAGGCCTCCTCCGGGGAG. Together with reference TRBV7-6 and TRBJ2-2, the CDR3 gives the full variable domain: GAGVSQSPRYKVTKRGQDVALRCDPISGHVSLYWYRQALGQGPEFLTYFNYEAQQDKSGLPNDRFSAERPEGSISTLTIQRTEQRDSAMYRCASSLEMQASSGELFFGEGSRLTVL.

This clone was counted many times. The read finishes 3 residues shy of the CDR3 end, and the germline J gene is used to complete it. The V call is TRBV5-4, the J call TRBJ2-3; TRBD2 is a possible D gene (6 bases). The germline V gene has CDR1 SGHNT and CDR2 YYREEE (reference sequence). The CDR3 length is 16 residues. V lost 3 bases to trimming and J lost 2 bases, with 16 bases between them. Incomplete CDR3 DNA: TGTGCCAGCAGCTCGGGTCGGCGGGGCCCCACAGATACG. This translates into CASSSGRRGPTDT. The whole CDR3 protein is CASSSGRRGPTDTQYF.

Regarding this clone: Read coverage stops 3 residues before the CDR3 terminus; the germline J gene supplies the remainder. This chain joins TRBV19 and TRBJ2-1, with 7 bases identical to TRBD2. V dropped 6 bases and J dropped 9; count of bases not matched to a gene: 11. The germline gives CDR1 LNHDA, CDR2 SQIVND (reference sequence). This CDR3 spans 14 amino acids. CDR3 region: CASRLSGSRPEQFF. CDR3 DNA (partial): TGTGCCAGTAGACTTAGCGGGTCCCGCCCTGAG. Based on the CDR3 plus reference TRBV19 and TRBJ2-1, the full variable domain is DGGITQSPKYLFRKEGQNVTLSCEQNLNHDAMYWYRQDPGQGLRLIYYSQIVNDFQKGDIAEGYSVSREKKESFPLTVTSAQKNPTAFYLCASRLSGSRPEQFFGPGTRLTVL.

The CDR3 reads CASSSSSTDTQYF. Incomplete CDR3 DNA: TGTGCCAGCAGCTCGTCCAGCACAGATACG. The rearrangement uses TRBV11-3 and TRBJ2-3; D gene uncertain. The read finishes 3 residues shy of the CDR3 end, and the germline J gene is used to complete it. The V gene's germline CDR1 is SGHNT and CDR2 YENEEA. Trimming removed 4 bases from V and 0 bases from J, with 5 bases in between. The CDR3 runs to 13 residues.

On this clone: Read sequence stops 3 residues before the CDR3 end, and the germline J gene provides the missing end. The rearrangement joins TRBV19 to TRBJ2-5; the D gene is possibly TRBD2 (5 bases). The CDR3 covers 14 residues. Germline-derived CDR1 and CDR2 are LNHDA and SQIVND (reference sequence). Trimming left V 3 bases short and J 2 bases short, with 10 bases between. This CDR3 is CASSITSNQETQYF. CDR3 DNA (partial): TGTGCCAGTAGTATTACTAGTAATCAAGAGACC.

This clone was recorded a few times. CDR3 DNA (partial): TGTGCCAGCACCCCGGGGGGTACAGATACG. It encodes CASTPGGTDT. The CDR3 as a whole reads CASTPGGTDTQYF. V is TRBV7-9 and J is TRBJ2-3, with 7 bases fitting TRBD2. The missing CDR3 end, 3 residues past where the read stops, is filled in from the germline J gene. The CDR3 runs to 13 residues. With 7 bases clipped from V and 3 bases from J, the junction kept 4 bases outside the gene matches. Germline V gives CDR1 SEHNR, CDR2 FQNEAQ (reference sequence). Variable domain in full (rest from reference TRBV7-9 and TRBJ2-3): DTGVSQNPRHKITKRGQNVTFRCDPISEHNRLYWYRQTLGQGPEFLTYFQNEAQLEKSRLLSDRFSAERPKGSFSTLEIQRTEQGDSAMYLCASTPGGTDTQYFGPGTRLTVL.

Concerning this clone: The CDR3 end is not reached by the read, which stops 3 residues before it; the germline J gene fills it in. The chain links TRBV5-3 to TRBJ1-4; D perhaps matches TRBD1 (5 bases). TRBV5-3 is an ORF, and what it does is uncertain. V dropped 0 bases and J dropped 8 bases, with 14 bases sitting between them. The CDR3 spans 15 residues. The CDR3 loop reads CARSLGREEGEKLFF. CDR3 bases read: TGTGCCAGAAGCTTGGGCCGCGAGGAGGGGGAAAAA.

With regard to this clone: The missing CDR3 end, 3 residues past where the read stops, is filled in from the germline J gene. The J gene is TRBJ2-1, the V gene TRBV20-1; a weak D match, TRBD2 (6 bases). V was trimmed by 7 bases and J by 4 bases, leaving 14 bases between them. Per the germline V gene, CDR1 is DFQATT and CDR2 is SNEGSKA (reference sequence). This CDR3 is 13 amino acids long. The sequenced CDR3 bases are TGCAGTGTACCGGGACTGGGTTACAATGAG. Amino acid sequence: CSVPGLGYNE. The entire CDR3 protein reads CSVPGLGYNEQFF.

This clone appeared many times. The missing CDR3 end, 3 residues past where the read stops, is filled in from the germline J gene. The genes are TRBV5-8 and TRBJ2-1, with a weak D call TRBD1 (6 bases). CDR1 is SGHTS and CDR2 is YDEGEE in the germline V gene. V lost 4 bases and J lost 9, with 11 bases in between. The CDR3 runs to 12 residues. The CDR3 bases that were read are TGTGCCAGCAGCAGCAGGGGCAGTGAG. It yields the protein CASSSRGSE. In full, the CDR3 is CASSSRGSEQFF.

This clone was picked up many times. The CDR3 bases that were read are TGCGCCAGCAGTCCGAAGACAGCCTATTTATGGGATACG. Protein sequence: CASSPKTAYLWDT. The complete CDR3 sequence is CASSPKTAYLWDTQYF. The rearrangement joins TRBV5-1 to TRBJ2-3; the D gene is possibly TRBD1 (5 bases). The observed sequence ends 3 residues before the CDR3 terminus, with the missing tail filled in from the germline J gene. The germline V gene has CDR1 SGHRS and CDR2 YFSETQ. This CDR3 is built from 16 residues. The germline V and J ends were trimmed by 5 bases and 6 bases, with 22 bases remaining between them.

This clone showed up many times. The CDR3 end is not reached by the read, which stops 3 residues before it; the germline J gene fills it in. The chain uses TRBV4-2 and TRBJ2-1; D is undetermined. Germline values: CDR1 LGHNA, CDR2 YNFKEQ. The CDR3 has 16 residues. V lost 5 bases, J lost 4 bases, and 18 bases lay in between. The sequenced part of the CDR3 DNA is TGTGCCAGCAGCACCAGTAATTCGCTAGTTTACAATGAG. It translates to CASSTSNSLVYNE. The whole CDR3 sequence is CASSTSNSLVYNEQFF.

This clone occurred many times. Partial CDR3 DNA: TGCGCCAGCAGCTCGGGACAGGCAGGAACAGATACG. This codes for CASSSGQAGTDT. The full CDR3 protein is CASSSGQAGTDTQYF. The V and J genes are TRBV5-1 and TRBJ2-3; 8 nucleotides line up with TRBD1. The CDR3 is cut off 3 residues early in the read; its end comes from the germline J gene. The germline gives CDR1 SGHRS, CDR2 YFSETQ. The CDR3 runs to 15 residues. After removal of 3 bases from V and 3 bases from J, the junction contained 6 bases not matched to a gene.

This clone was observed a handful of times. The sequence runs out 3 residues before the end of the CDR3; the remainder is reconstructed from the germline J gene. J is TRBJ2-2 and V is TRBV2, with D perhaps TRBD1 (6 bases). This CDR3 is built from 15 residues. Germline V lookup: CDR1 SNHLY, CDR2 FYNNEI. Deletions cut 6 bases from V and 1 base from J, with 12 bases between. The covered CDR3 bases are TGTGCCAGCAGGCGACAGGCGCTGAACACCGGGGAG. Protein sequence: CASRRQALNTGE. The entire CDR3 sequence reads CASRRQALNTGELFF.

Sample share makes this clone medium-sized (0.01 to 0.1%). The part of the CDR3 DNA that was read is TGTGCCAGCAGCCTCTCAACTAGCGGGAACACCGGGGAG. It is translated as CASSLSTSGNTGE. Given in full, the CDR3 is CASSLSTSGNTGELFF. The V and J genes are TRBV9 and TRBJ2-2; 8 bases map to TRBD2. The read falls 3 residues short of the CDR3 end, and the missing part is taken from the germline J gene. CDR1 and CDR2 from the germline V gene are SGDLS and YYNGEE. The CDR3 length is 16 residues. V lost 4 bases, J lost 1 base, and 6 bases stayed unmatched.

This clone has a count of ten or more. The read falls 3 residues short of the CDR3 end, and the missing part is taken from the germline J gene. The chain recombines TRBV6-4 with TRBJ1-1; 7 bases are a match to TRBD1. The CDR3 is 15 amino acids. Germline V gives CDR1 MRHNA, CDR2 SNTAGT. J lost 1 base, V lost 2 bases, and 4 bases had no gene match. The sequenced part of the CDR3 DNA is TGTGCCAGCAGTGACGGAAGACAGGGGAACACTGAA. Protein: CASSDGRQGNTE. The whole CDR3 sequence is CASSDGRQGNTEAFF.